The rows below give T cell receptor beta chains drawn from one sample of a study of T cell changes during pregnancy in multiple sclerosis. Some clones are missing from TCRdb's copy, which holds only in-frame ones; the method was immunoSEQ multiplex PCR. The sample lists around 44,000 clones, about 87% occurring once. The sequencing here drew on CD4+ T cells from peripheral blood mononuclear cells, taken in the second trimester of pregnancy. Source of these receptors: a female donor with multiple sclerosis, enrolled in a pregnancy study. The CDR3 runs from the conserved cysteine through the conserved F or W. The D gene is left open where the match is weak. A clone size is listed for some rows: how often the clone was seen (once, few, many), or a class if it is expanded.

TRBJ1-2	NA	NA	TRBV28	CASSLSRVNYGYTF	TGTGCCAGCAGTTTATCCAGGGTGAACTATGGCTACACCTTC
TRBJ1-2	NA	NA	TRBV20-1	CSARTTEGYTF	TGCAGTGCTAGAACGACAGAAGGCTACACCTTC
TRBJ2-1	TRBD2	few	TRBV2	CASSALTSANEQFF	TGTGCCAGCAGTGCTCTTACTAGCGCCAATGAGCAGTTCTTC
TRBJ2-5	TRBD1	NA	TRBV29-1	CSARDRMIQETQYF	TGCAGCGCACGGGACAGGATGATTCAAGAGACCCAGTACTTC
TRBJ1-1	TRBD1	NA	TRBV6-5	CASSWDRVTEAFF	TGTGCCAGCAGTTGGGACAGGGTCACTGAAGCTTTCTTT
TRBJ2-5	NA	NA	TRBV7-8	CASSFWRVLKPQETQYF	TGTGCCAGCAGCTTCTGGAGAGTCCTTAAACCCCAAGAGACCCAGTACTTC
TRBJ2-1	NA	NA	TRBV7-9	CASSLVGNNEQFF	TGTGCCAGCAGCTTAGTCGGTAACAATGAGCAGTTCTTC
TRBJ2-7	TRBD1	NA	TRBV7-8	CASSLDRHYEQYF	TGTGCCAGCAGCCTGGACAGGCACTACGAGCAGTACTTC
TRBJ2-2	NA	NA	TRBV7-2	CASSPTPQGGELFF	TGTGCCAGCAGCCCCACCCCACAGGGCGGGGAGCTGTTTTTT
TRBJ2-2	TRBD2	NA	TRBV18	CASSQLAGAPGELFF	TGTGCCAGCTCACAACTAGCGGGAGCCCCCGGGGAGCTGTTTTTT
TRBJ2-2	TRBD1	NA	TRBV6-1	CASSEFGTGASNTGELFF	TGTGCCAGCAGTGAATTTGGGACAGGAGCTTCGAACACCGGGGAGCTGTTTTTT
TRBJ1-2	TRBD1	NA	TRBV28	CASSFRDRDYGYTF	TGTGCCAGCAGTTTCCGGGACAGGGACTATGGCTACACCTTC
TRBJ1-3	NA	NA	TRBV15	CATSRETSTIYF	TGTGCCACCAGCAGGGAGACGAGCACCATATATTTT
TRBJ2-7	NA	NA	TRBV6-1	CASRVGGTYEQYF	TGTGCCAGCAGGGTAGGGGGAACCTACGAGCAGTACTTC
TRBJ2-7	NA	NA	TRBV28	CASSRDRGQRGSQYF	TGTGCCAGCAGCCGAGACCGGGGACAACGAGGATCGCAGTACTTC
TRBJ2-7	TRBD2	NA	TRBV28	CASRGLAGVRGYEQYF	TGTGCCAGCCGCGGACTAGCGGGAGTAAGGGGCTACGAGCAGTACTTC
TRBJ2-1	TRBD2	NA	TRBV27	CASTGGGRHNEQFF	TGTGCCAGCACCGGGGGGGGGAGACACAATGAGCAGTTCTTC
TRBJ2-1	TRBD1	NA	TRBV19	CASRRTGIHEQFF	TGTGCCAGCCGACGGACAGGGATCCATGAGCAGTTCTTC
TRBJ1-1	TRBD1	once	TRBV6-1	CASSTTGDLTEAFF	TGTGCCAGCAGCACAACAGGGGATTTGACTGAAGCTTTCTTT
TRBJ1-1	TRBD1	once	TRBV18	CASSPLPGQVNTEAFF	TGTGCCAGCTCACCCCTCCCGGGACAGGTGAACACTGAAGCTTTCTTT
TRBJ2-1	TRBD2	NA	TRBV7-2	CASSLVGGNEQFF	TGTGCCAGCAGCTTAGTGGGGGGGAATGAGCAGTTCTTC
TRBJ1-4	TRBD1	NA	TRBV27	CASSLNRGVRLEKLFF	TGTGCCAGCAGTTTGAACAGGGGAGTTCGCCTCGAAAAACTGTTTTTT
TRBJ1-5	NA	NA	TRBV27	CASSLHGHNQPQHF	TGTGCCAGCAGTTTACATGGACACAATCAGCCCCAGCATTTT
TRBJ1-4	TRBD1	NA	TRBV6-1	CASSTTDRGVEKLFF	TGTGCCAGCAGTACTACCGACAGGGGGGTTGAAAAACTGTTTTTT
TRBJ2-7	NA	NA	TRBV6-5	CASSYTGTAYEQYF	TGTGCCAGCAGTTACACTGGTACTGCCTACGAGCAGTACTTC
TRBJ2-1	NA	NA	TRBV9	CASSLRGRNEQFF	TGTGCCAGCAGCCTCCGGGGTAGAAATGAGCAGTTCTTC
TRBJ1-4	NA	NA	TRBV14	CASSQINSQTLNEKLFF	TGTGCCAGCAGCCAAATTAATAGTCAGACACTTAATGAAAAACTGTTTTTT
TRBJ2-2	NA	NA	TRBV5-5	CASSSRGGGELFF	TGTGCCAGCAGCTCTAGGGGGGGCGGGGAGCTGTTTTTT
TRBJ2-5	TRBD2	NA	TRBV5-1	CASSLAPSGEMAQYF	TGCGCCAGCAGCTTGGCGCCTAGCGGGGAGATGGCCCAGTACTTC
TRBJ2-1	NA	NA	TRBV7-7	CASSPRPQANEQFF	TGTGCTAGCAGCCCCCGCCCCCAGGCCAATGAGCAGTTCTTC
TRBJ2-2	NA	NA	TRBV9	CASSAGVTGELFF	TGTGCCAGCAGCGCAGGGGTTACCGGGGAGCTGTTTTTT
TRBJ2-3	NA	NA	TRBV5-1	CASSNWGEGTDTQYF	TGCGCCAGCAGCAATTGGGGAGAAGGAACAGATACGCAGTATTTT
TRBJ1-2	TRBD1	NA	TRBV5-6	CASSKTPDRAYGYTF	TGTGCCAGCAGCAAAACTCCCGACAGGGCCTACGGCTACACCTTC
TRBJ2-3	TRBD2	NA	TRBV4-3	CASSQDPGWYGEGQDTQYF	TGCGCCAGCAGCCAAGATCCCGGGTGGTACGGGGAGGGCCAGGATACGCAGTATTTT
TRBJ1-1	NA	NA	TRBV29-1	CSLKFGRGEAFF	TGCAGCTTAAAATTTGGGAGGGGTGAAGCTTTCTTT